Listed here are 29 T cell receptor beta chains from one sample, sequenced in a study of regulatory T cells in long-lasting Graves disease (dated by TCRdb to about 2021). Libraries were constructed by multiplex PCR. TCRdb records Illumina HiSeq 4000 as the sequencer. CDR3 regions were amplified by Arm-PCR with iRepertoire HTBI primers to construct TCR beta libraries. TCRdb handled the public reads itself, with Q25 trimming in fastp and clone calling in MiXCR, and kept productive beta chains. Rows matching on CDR3 protein sequence are summarized as one entry with the most common DNA and genes. The sample table shows hundreds of thousands of distinct CDR3 sequences, and around 21% are seen once. The leading ten clones occupy under 9% of the sample. Per the publication, the time point label means: persistent/refractory GD, antithyroid drugs over 5 years with positive TRAb. For both TCR sequencing and RNA sequencing, RNA was extracted from PBMCs in TRIzol.

This material consisted of peripheral blood mononuclear cells (PBMCs), taken when the disease was refractory, from a patient treated with antithyroid drugs. Every receptor here comes from a female donor with Graves disease.

As to this clonotype: The likely explanation is a read error, given a far larger clone one base away. The V call is TRBV11-3, the J call TRBJ1-5; D is unclear. The germline V gene encodes CDR1 SGHNT and CDR2 YENEEA. The CDR3 runs 11 residues. This chain's CDR3 is CASSSNQTQHF. The CDR3 DNA follows: TGTGCCAGCAGCTCTAATCAGACCCAGCATTTT. Filled out from reference TRBV11-3 and TRBJ1-5, the complete variable domain reads EAGVVQSPRYKIIEKKQPVAFWCNPISGHNTLYWYLQNLGQGPELLIRYENEEAVDDSQLPKDRFSAERLKGVDSTLKIQPAELGDSAVYLCASSSNQTQHFGDGTRLSIL.

This clonotype was counted ten times or more. This chain connects TRBV7-2 to TRBJ2-7; 10 bases are shared with TRBD1. The CDR3 totals 17 residues. Germline CDR1 SGHTA, CDR2 FQGNSA. Germline trimming cut 3 bases from V and 2 bases from J; bases unmatched to any gene: 10. CDR3 DNA: TGTGCCAGCAGCTTGGGACAGGGGTTGCCCAGCCCCTACGAGCAGTACTTC. The encoded protein is CASSLGQGLPSPYEQYF.

This clonotype was recorded many times. The chain couples TRBV12-3 or TRBV12-4 to TRBJ1-1, with a tentative D call TRBD1 (5 bases). Trimming removed 8 bases from V and 1 base from J, with 14 bases in between. The CDR3 has 14 amino acids. The CDR3 spells CASGPRGTNTEAFF. CDR3 DNA: TGTGCCAGCGGACCGCGGGGGACGAACACTGAAGCTTTCTTT.

Ten or more counts support this clonotype. V usage is TRBV6-1 and J usage is TRBJ2-5, with 8 bases matching TRBD2. CDR1 is MNHNS and CDR2 is SASEGT in the germline V gene. With V trimmed by 6 bases and J by 5 bases, 14 bases remained unmatched. The CDR3 runs 16 residues. The CDR3 region has the DNA TGTGCCAGCAGACCCTCACGACTAGCGATTTATGAGACCCAGTACTTC. This codes for CASRPSRLAIYETQYF.

This clonotype was picked up many times. The chain has TRBV12-3 or TRBV12-4 and TRBJ1-3, with TRBD1 as a possible D gene (5 bases). V lost 5 bases and J 4 bases, leaving 12 bases between the germline ends. This CDR3 has 14 amino acids. The CDR3 sequence: CASSPGTAGNTIYF. The DNA of the CDR3 is TGTGCCAGCAGTCCCGGGACGGCCGGAAACACCATATATTTT.

This clonotype was found a few times. The chain joins TRBV20-1 to TRBJ2-7, with D possibly TRBD2 on 7 matching bases. CDR3 length: 16 amino acids. Trimming removed 0 bases from V and 1 base from J, with 16 bases in between. CDR1 and CDR2 (germline): DFQATT, SNEGSKA (reference sequence). The CDR3 protein is CSARDPGGGKSYEQYF. Here the CDR3 DNA reads TGCAGTGCTAGAGATCCTGGCGGGGGCAAGTCCTACGAGCAGTACTTC.

The chain uses TRBV29-1 and TRBJ2-2, with D perhaps TRBD1 (5 bases). With 4 bases removed from V and 7 bases from J, the gap between germline ends came to 13 bases. This CDR3 contains 13 residues. Germline lookup yields CDR1 SQVTM and CDR2 ANQGSEA. The CDR3 spells CSVGGGGDGELFF. The DNA of the CDR3 is TGCAGCGTTGGGGGCGGTGGGGACGGGGAGCTGTTTTTT.

This clonotype was seen more than once but under ten times. The chain is built from TRBV15 and TRBJ2-7, with 7 nucleotides matching TRBD1. V lost 4 bases, J lost 3 bases, and 6 bases stayed unmatched. The CDR3 sequence is 14 residues long. Germline assignment: CDR1 LNHNV and CDR2 YYDKDF (reference sequence). The CDR3, as DNA: TGTGCCACCAGCACCATAACAGGGGACTACGAGCAGTACTTC. Translation: CATSTITGDYEQYF. Full variable domain (rest looked up from reference TRBV15 and TRBJ2-7): DAMVIQNPRYQVTQFGKPVTLSCSQTLNHNVMYWYQQKSSQAPKLLFHYYDKDFNNEADTPDNFQSRRPNTSFCFLDIRSPGLGDTAMYLCATSTITGDYEQYFGPGTRLTVT.

In its sample, this clonotype was seen many times. The chain uses TRBV28 and TRBJ2-7; a possible D gene is TRBD1 (5 bases). The CDR3 extends over 15 amino acids. Germline V gene data show CDR1 as MDHEN and CDR2 as SYDVKM. V was cut by 6 bases and J by 4 bases, with 19 bases left in between. CDR3 region: CASREMGKGLYEQYF. The CDR3 DNA follows: TGTGCCAGCAGGGAGATGGGCAAGGGGCTTTACGAGCAGTACTTC. Full variable domain (missing parts from reference TRBV28 and TRBJ2-7): DVKVTQSSRYLVKRTGEKVFLECVQDMDHENMFWYRQDPGLGLRLIYFSYDVKMKEKGDIPEGYSVSREKKERFSLILESASTNQTSMYLCASREMGKGLYEQYFGPGTRLTVT.

This clonotype was seen many times. This sequence joins TRBV7-2 and TRBJ2-7; D is tentatively TRBD1 or TRBD2 (6 bases each). The V and J ends lost 2 bases and 5 bases respectively, with 10 bases between them. Germline CDR1 and CDR2: SGHTA and FQGNSA. This CDR3 region has 13 residues. The CDR3 spells CASSLKGGHEQYF. The CDR3 DNA follows: TGTGCCAGCAGCTTAAAGGGGGGCCACGAGCAGTACTTC.

On this clonotype: This clone may be a read error of a much larger clone one base away. The chain carries TRBV6-4 and TRBJ2-2; 9 nucleotides agree with TRBD1. CDR3 size: 13 residues. CDR1 is MRHNA and CDR2 is SNTAGT in the germline V gene. In DNA, the CDR3 is TGTCGGACAGGGGCAGGTTTGACCGGGGAGCCGTTTTTT. Its translation is CRTGAGLTGEPFF.

This clonotype was detected ten times or more. The rearrangement uses TRBV30 and TRBJ2-7, with a tentative D call TRBD2 (5 bases). Deletions cut 3 bases from V and 7 bases from J, with 19 bases between. This CDR3 contains 14 residues. Per the germline V gene, CDR1 is GTSNPN and CDR2 is SVGIG (reference sequence). The DNA for the CDR3 is TGTGCCTGGAGAGTTACGGGATTCGGTTGGGAGCAGTACTTC. Translating gives CAWRVTGFGWEQYF.

At least ten counts were recorded for this clonotype. The chain couples TRBV7-2 to TRBJ1-1; TRBD1 might be the D (5 bases). V dropped 4 bases and J dropped 5 bases, with 20 bases sitting between them. Germline CDR1 and CDR2: SGHTA and FQGNSA. The length of the CDR3 is 16 residues. In DNA form, the CDR3 reads TGTGCCAGCAGCTCCCAGGGCGGGGGTCGCTGGACTGAAGCTTTCTTT. Its protein product is CASSSQGGGRWTEAFF. Variable domain in full (rest from reference TRBV7-2 and TRBJ1-1): GAGVSQSPSNKVTEKGKDVELRCDPISGHTALYWYRQSLGQGLEFLIYFQGNSAPDKSGLPSDRFSAERTGGSVSTLTIQRTQQEDSAVYLCASSSQGGGRWTEAFFGQGTRLTVV.

The CDR3 loop reads CSVARDLIEQFF. The CDR3 DNA sequence: TGCAGCGTTGCCCGGGACCTAATCGAGCAGTTCTTC. The chain links TRBV29-1 to TRBJ2-1; the D call may be TRBD1 or TRBD2 (5 bases each). Germline V gene data show CDR1 as SQVTM and CDR2 as ANQGSEA. CDR3 length: 12 amino acids. V was pared by 4 bases and J by 10 bases, with 14 bases between.

In this sample, this clonotype turned up many times. This chain uses TRBV12-3 or TRBV12-4 with TRBJ2-2; 13 bases match TRBD2. Trimming took 6 bases from V and 5 from J; bases not matched to a gene: 6. The CDR3 loop spans 16 amino acids. CDR3 region: CASSRLAGGFTGELFF. CDR3 in DNA: TGTGCCAGCAGCCGACTAGCGGGAGGTTTTACCGGGGAGCTGTTTTTT.

The chain links TRBV13 to TRBJ2-7, with D possibly being TRBD1 (6 bases). CDR3 size: 15 residues. V lost 5 bases and J 4 bases, leaving 18 bases between the germline ends. The V gene's germline CDR1 is PRHDT and CDR2 FYEKMQ (reference sequence). The CDR3 is CASSLTDSSRYEQYF. The CDR3 DNA is TGTGCCAGCAGCCTAACGGACAGCTCGCGGTACGAGCAGTACTTC.

The rearrangement links TRBV20-1 to TRBJ2-7; D ambiguous. Trimming removed 2 bases from V and 3 bases from J, with 17 bases in between. Germline values: CDR1 DFQATT, CDR2 SNEGSKA (reference sequence). There are 15 residues in the CDR3. The CDR3 protein is CSARIGVKSGYEQYF. For the CDR3, the DNA is TGCAGTGCTAGAATTGGGGTTAAGAGTGGCTACGAGCAGTACTTC.

This clonotype has only a few counts. The V call is TRBV5-1, the J call TRBJ2-7, with unresolved D. V was shortened by 3 bases and J by 1 base, with 8 bases between the two germline ends. The CDR3 runs to 13 residues. Germline CDR1 SGHRS, CDR2 YFSETQ. The CDR3 DNA reads as TGCGCCAGCAGCTCGTACAAGTCCTACGAGCAGTACTTC. As protein: CASSSYKSYEQYF.

This rearrangement joins TRBV6-1 to TRBJ2-1; TRBD2 aligns across 9 bases. Losses at the gene ends were 8 bases for V and 8 bases for J; bases not matched to a gene: 7. There are 13 residues in the CDR3. Germline V gives CDR1 MNHNS, CDR2 SASEGT. The CDR3 here is CASAGGRADEQFF. DNA of the CDR3: TGTGCCAGCGCCGGCGGGAGGGCCGATGAGCAGTTCTTC.

This chain joins TRBV5-4 and TRBJ1-1, with a tentative D call TRBD1 (6 bases). CDR1 is SGHNT, CDR2 YYREEE, per germline (reference sequence). This CDR3 is 15 amino acids long. V was trimmed by 4 bases and J by 0 bases, leaving 13 bases between them. The CDR3 reads CASSEGQIMNTEAFF. The CDR3 DNA sequence: TGTGCCAGCAGCGAAGGACAGATCATGAACACTGAAGCTTTCTTT.

This clonotype was observed a few times. This chain joins TRBV2 and TRBJ2-4; TRBD1 aligns across 12 bases. CDR1 and CDR2 (germline): SNHLY, FYNNEI. Trimming took 5 bases from V and 1 from J; bases not matched to a gene: 6. This CDR3 region has 17 residues. CDR3 amino acids: CASSWDRGLVAKNIQYF. The CDR3 DNA reads as TGTGCCAGCAGTTGGGACAGGGGGCTTGTGGCCAAAAACATTCAGTACTTC.

There are a few counts of this clonotype. The chain joins TRBV7-8 to TRBJ2-2; 12 bases align to TRBD2. Trimming at V came to 6 bases and at J to 5 bases, leaving 4 bases not matched to a gene. The CDR3 sequence is 15 residues long. Germline V gene lookup returns CDR1 SGHVS and CDR2 FQNEAQ. CDR3 amino acids: CASRLLAGGTGELFF. Written as DNA, the CDR3 is TGTGCCAGCAGGTTACTAGCGGGAGGAACCGGGGAGCTGTTTTTT. The whole variable domain, filled in from reference TRBV7-8 and TRBJ2-2, reads GAGVSQSPRYKVAKRGQDVALRCDPISGHVSLFWYQQALGQGPEFLTYFQNEAQLDKSGLPSDRFFAERPEGSVSTLKIQRTQQEDSAVYLCASRLLAGGTGELFFGEGSRLTVL.

This clonotype was detected many times. This rearrangement joins TRBV5-5 to TRBJ2-5; the D gene is possibly TRBD2 (5 bases). The CDR3 is 14 residues long. V gave up 0 bases and J gave up 1 base, with 7 bases separating them. The germline gives CDR1 SGHKS, CDR2 YYEKEE (reference sequence). CDR3 DNA: TGTGCCAGCAGCTTGGGGAGGCTCCAAGAGACCCAGTACTTC. Protein product: CASSLGRLQETQYF.

In its sample, this clonotype was seen many times. The V and J genes are TRBV25-1 and TRBJ2-7; TRBD2 is a possible D gene (6 bases). Germline CDR1 and CDR2: MGHDK and SYGVNS. The CDR3 length is 14 residues. Trimming removed 3 bases at V and 2 bases at J, with 11 bases between. CDR3 sequence (DNA): TGTGCCAGCAGTGAGGACTACCCGACCTACGAGCAGTACTTC. Translating it yields CASSEDYPTYEQYF.

The chain is built from TRBV9 and TRBJ2-5; 12 bases line up with TRBD2. CDR1 and CDR2 (germline): SGDLS, YYNGEE. The CDR3 is 15 amino acids. The V segment lost 3 bases and the J segment 5 bases; nucleotides outside the gene matches: 5. CDR3 coding DNA: TGTGCCAGCAGCGCCGGACTAGCGGGACGGGAGACCCAGTACTTC. Translation gives CASSAGLAGRETQYF.

In this sample, this clonotype turned up many times. The chain has TRBV12-3 or TRBV12-4 and TRBJ2-4, with TRBD1 matching over 8 bases. J lost 7 bases, V lost 5 bases, and 13 bases had no gene match. CDR3 size: 16 residues. CDR3 region: CASSLRQGIPRNIQYF. The CDR3 coding sequence is TGTGCCAGCAGTCTCCGACAGGGGATCCCCAGGAACATTCAGTACTTC.

On this clonotype itself: The junction differs from germline at one of its ends, possibly a read error. V usage is TRBV6-2 or TRBV6-3 and J usage is TRBJ1-2; no clear D gene. The CDR3 runs to 15 residues. The V gene's germline CDR1 is MNHEY and CDR2 SVGEGT. The chain's CDR3 is CASSVTGRDSYGCTF. CDR3 DNA sequence: TGTGCCAGCAGTGTAACCGGGAGAGACTCTTATGGCTGCACCTTC.

A few counts support this clonotype. The chain combines TRBV20-1 with TRBJ2-7; D possibly matches TRBD1 or TRBD2 (5 bases each). CDR1 is DFQATT, CDR2 SNEGSKA, per germline (reference sequence). This CDR3 contains 14 residues. V was cut by 7 bases and J by 0 bases, with 16 bases left in between. CDR3 in amino acids: CSVLRDPNSYEQYF. The CDR3 nucleotides are TGCAGTGTTCTCCGGGACCCCAACTCCTACGAGCAGTACTTC.

This clonotype was seen a few times. CDR3 region: CSASTGGGQPQHF. In nucleotides, the CDR3 is TGCAGTGCTAGTACGGGGGGCGGACAGCCCCAGCATTTT. The chain joins TRBV20-1 to TRBJ1-5; D is possibly TRBD1 (6 bases). Germline V lookup: CDR1 DFQATT, CDR2 SNEGSKA (reference sequence). The CDR3 covers 13 residues. Trimming cost V 3 bases and J 7 bases, with 13 bases left between them.